Listed here is a single TCR beta chain. These data are taken from a study of cytomegalovirus exposure and HLA in healthy donors. 60 Vbeta and 13 Jbeta primers were used in PCR. TCRdb's table, derived via immunoSEQ multiplex PCR, lists solely in-frame clones and lacks some. Counted here are more than 100,000 clones, roughly three quarters occurring once; the ten biggest clones make up 0.94%. Source material: PBMCs. This TCR came from an older woman in good health and CMV-seronegative.

In nucleotides, the CDR3 is TGTGCCAGCAGCACCTGGACAGGCTATAGCAATCAGCCCCAGCATTTT. As protein: CASSTWTGYSNQPQHF. The genes are TRBV28 and TRBJ1-5; TRBD1 matches 7 bases. This CDR3 region has 16 residues. Germline CDR1 and CDR2: MDHEN and SYDVKM. V dropped 6 bases and J dropped 0; count of bases not matched to a gene: 8.